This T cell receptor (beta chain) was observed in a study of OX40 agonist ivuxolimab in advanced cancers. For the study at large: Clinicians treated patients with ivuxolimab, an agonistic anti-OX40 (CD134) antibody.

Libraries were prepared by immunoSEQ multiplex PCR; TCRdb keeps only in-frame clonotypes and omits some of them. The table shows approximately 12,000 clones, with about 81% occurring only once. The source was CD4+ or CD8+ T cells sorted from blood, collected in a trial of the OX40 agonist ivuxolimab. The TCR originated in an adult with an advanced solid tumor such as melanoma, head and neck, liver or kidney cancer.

CDR3 residues: CASSQPGRALNTEAFF. The CDR3, as DNA: TGCGCCAGCAGCCAACCCGGGAGGGCGTTGAACACTGAAGCTTTCTTT. The chain joins TRBV4-3 to TRBJ1-1; no reliable D call. The CDR3 contains 16 residues. Germline CDR1 LGHNA, CDR2 YSLEER. Deletions cut 2 bases from V and 0 bases from J, with 13 bases between.